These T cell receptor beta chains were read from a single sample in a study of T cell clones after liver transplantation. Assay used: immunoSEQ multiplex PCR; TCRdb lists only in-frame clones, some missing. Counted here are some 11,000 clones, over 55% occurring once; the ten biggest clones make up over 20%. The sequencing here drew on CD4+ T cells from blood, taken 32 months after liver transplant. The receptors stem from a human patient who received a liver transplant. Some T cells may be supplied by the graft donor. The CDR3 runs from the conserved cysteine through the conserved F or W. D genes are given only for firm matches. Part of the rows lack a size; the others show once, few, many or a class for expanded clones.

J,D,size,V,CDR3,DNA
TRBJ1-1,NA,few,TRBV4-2,CATSGGNTEAFF,TGTGCCACCTCGGGGGGGAACACTGAAGCTTTCTTT
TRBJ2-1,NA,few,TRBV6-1,CAITPGGTEQFF,TGTGCCATTACTCCTGGGGGAACCGAGCAGTTCTTC
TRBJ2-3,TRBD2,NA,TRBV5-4,CASSLSSGPGTDTQYF,TGTGCCAGCAGCTTATCTAGCGGTCCGGGCACAGATACGCAGTATTTT
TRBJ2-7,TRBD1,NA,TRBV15,CATSTEGQGYEQYF,TGTGCCACCAGCACCGAAGGACAGGGCTACGAGCAGTACTTC
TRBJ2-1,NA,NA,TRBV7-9,CASSFGLAGNEQFF,TGTGCCAGCAGCTTCGGTCTTGCGGGAAATGAGCAGTTCTTC
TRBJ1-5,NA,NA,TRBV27,CASSLGQSYQPQHF,TGTGCCAGCAGTTTGGGTCAGAGTTATCAGCCCCAGCATTTT
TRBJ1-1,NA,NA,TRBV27,CASSFPGDHTEAFF,TGTGCCAGCAGTTTCCCCGGGGACCACACTGAAGCTTTCTTT
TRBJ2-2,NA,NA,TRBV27,CASSPAEAGVGGELFF,TGTGCCAGCAGTCCCGCTGAGGCAGGGGTGGGCGGGGAGCTGTTTTTT
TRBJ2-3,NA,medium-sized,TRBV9,CASSPWTGTDTQYF,TGTGCCAGCAGTCCGTGGACAGGCACAGATACGCAGTATTTT
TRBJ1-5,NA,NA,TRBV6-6,CASSLTHFNQPQHF,TGTGCCAGCAGTTTGACGCACTTCAATCAGCCCCAGCATTTT
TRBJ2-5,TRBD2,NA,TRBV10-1,CASSESAAGEYQETQYF,TGCGCCAGCAGTGAGTCGGCTGCGGGGGAGTACCAAGAGACCCAGTACTTC
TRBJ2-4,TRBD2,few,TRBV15,CATGTSVKNIQYF,TGTGCCACCGGGACTAGTGTCAAAAACATTCAGTACTTC
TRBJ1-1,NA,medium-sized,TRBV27,CASSLSGREAFF,TGTGCCAGCAGTTTATCGGGCAGAGAAGCTTTCTTT
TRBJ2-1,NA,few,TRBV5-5,CASSLGPGAWNEQFF,TGTGCCAGCAGCTTGGGGCCCGGCGCGTGGAATGAGCAGTTCTTC
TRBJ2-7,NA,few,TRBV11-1,CASSLDGPLDEQYF,TGTGCCAGCAGCTTAGACGGCCCCCTTGACGAGCAGTACTTC
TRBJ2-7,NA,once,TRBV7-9,CASSPLSYEQYF,TGTGCCAGCTCTCCCCTTTCGTACGAGCAGTACTTC
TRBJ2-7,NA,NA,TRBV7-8,CASSSSGDFPPYEQYF,TGTGCCAGCAGCTCCTCCGGGGACTTCCCCCCCTACGAGCAGTACTTC
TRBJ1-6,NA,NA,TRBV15,CATSREGSDNGNSPLHF,TGTGCCACCAGCAGAGAGGGCAGTGACAACGGCAATTCACCCCTCCACTTT
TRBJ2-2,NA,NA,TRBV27,CASSFLGGGGTTGELFF,TGTGCCAGCAGTTTCCTCGGAGGAGGGGGGACCACCGGGGAGCTGTTTTTT
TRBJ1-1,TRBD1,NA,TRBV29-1,CSVADRGETEAFF,TGCAGCGTGGCCGACAGGGGGGAGACTGAAGCTTTCTTT
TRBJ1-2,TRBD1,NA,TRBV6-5,CASSYLQGRSGYTF,TGTGCCAGCAGTTACTTACAGGGGCGGAGTGGCTACACCTTC
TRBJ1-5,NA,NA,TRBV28,CASSLDQGNQPQHF,TGTGCCAGCAGTTTGGATCAGGGCAATCAGCCCCAGCATTTT
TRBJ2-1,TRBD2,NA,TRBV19,CASDQVAGGGNEQFF,TGTGCCAGCGATCAGGTTGCGGGAGGGGGGAATGAGCAGTTCTTC
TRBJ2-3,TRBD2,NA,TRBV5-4,CASSMSGGADTQYF,TGTGCCAGCAGCATGAGCGGGGGGGCAGATACGCAGTATTTT
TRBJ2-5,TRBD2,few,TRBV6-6,CASHTFGGEEETQYF,TGTGCCAGCCATACCTTTGGGGGGGAGGAGGAGACCCAGTACTTC
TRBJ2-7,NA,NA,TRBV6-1,CASSELGRTYEQYF,TGTGCCAGCAGTGAGTTGGGTAGGACCTACGAGCAGTACTTC
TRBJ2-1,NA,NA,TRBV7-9,CASSPGLANGFF,TGTGCCAGCAGCCCCGGTCTAGCGAATGGGTTCTTC
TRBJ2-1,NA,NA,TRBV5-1,CASSLEGVSYNEQFF,TGCGCCAGCAGCTTGGAGGGGGTTTCCTACAATGAGCAGTTCTTC
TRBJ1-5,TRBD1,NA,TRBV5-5,CASSLGQSNQPQHF,TGTGCCAGCAGCCTGGGACAGTCCAATCAGCCCCAGCATTTT
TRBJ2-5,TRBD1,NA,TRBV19,CASSTQGKEETQYF,TGTGCCAGTAGTACACAGGGGAAAGAAGAGACCCAGTACTTC
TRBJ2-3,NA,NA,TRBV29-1,CSVEYGLTQYF,TGCAGCGTTGAATACGGCCTTACGCAGTATTTT
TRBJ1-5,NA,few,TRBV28,CASSLNGNQPQHF,TGTGCCAGCAGTTTAAATGGAAATCAGCCCCAGCATTTT
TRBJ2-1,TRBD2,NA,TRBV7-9,CASSRRTSGRSRNEQFF,TGTGCCAGCAGCAGAAGGACTAGCGGGAGATCGAGGAATGAGCAGTTCTTC
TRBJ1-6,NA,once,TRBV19,CASSIRQPSSYNSPLHF,TGTGCCAGTAGTATTCGACAGCCGAGCTCCTATAATTCACCCCTCCACTTT
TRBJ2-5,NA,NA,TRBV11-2,CASSFAAGQETQYF,TGTGCCAGCAGCTTTGCGGCAGGCCAAGAGACCCAGTACTTC
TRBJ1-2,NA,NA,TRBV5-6,CASSLETDTLDGYTF,TGTGCCAGCAGCTTGGAAACTGACACTCTGGACGGCTACACCTTC